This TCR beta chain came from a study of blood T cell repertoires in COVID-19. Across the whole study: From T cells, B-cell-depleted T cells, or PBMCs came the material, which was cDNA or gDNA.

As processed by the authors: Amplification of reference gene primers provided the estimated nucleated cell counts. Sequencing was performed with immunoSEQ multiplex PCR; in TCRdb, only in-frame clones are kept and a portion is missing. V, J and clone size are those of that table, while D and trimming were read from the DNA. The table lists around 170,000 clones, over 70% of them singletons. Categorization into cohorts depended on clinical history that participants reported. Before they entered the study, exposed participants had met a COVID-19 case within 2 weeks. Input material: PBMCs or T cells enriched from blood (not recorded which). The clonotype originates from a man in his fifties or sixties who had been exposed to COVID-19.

CDR3 sequence (DNA): TGTGCCACCAGTGATCAGTCAGGGAAAAAAAACATTCAGTACTTC. Translation: CATSDQSGKKNIQYF. This chain connects TRBV24-1 to TRBJ2-4; tentative D call: TRBD1 (5 bases). CDR3 size: 15 residues. Trimming left V 3 bases short and J 4 bases short, with 12 bases between. Germline values: CDR1 KGHDR, CDR2 SFDVKD.